Included here is one T cell receptor beta chain sequence, with context. The antigen remains unidentified. In germline, CDR1 is DFQATT, CDR2 SNEGSKA (reference sequence). The V and J ends lost 5 bases and 5 bases, in that order; junction bases with no gene match: 8. CDR3 length equals 13 residues. TCRdb fed the RT-PCR reads into MiXCR, producing one record per CDR3 protein. The top ten hold over 10% of the sample, which has hundreds of thousands of distinct CDR3 sequences, under 9% seen once. The sample comes from a study of response to subunit inactivated influenza vaccine. The study, taken as a whole, reports: There was a suggestion from the authors that each seasonal influenza vaccination recruits few new T cells.

J is TRBJ1-2 and V is TRBV20-1; 7 bases match TRBD1. This sample comprised PBMCs from blood, obtained around 25 months after vaccination. The TCR comes from a man between 50 and 75 years old who received an inactivated influenza vaccine. The CDR3 loop reads CSASQGIGYGYTF. The CDR3 DNA is TGCAGTGCTTCACAGGGGATTGGGTATGGCTACACCTTC.